This T cell receptor (beta chain) was captured by sequencing in a study of PD-L1 blockade in urothelial cancer. The overall study: A median approximately 150,000 T cells were found in blood samples.

The time point denotes: pretreatment peripheral blood. Trimming removed 5 bases from V and 7 bases from J, with 12 bases in between. The germline V gene has CDR1 WNHNN and CDR2 SYGVQD (reference sequence). The CDR3 totals 12 residues. Produced via immunoSEQ multiplex PCR; TCRdb's table is partial and in-frame only. There are 85,000 to 95,000 clones in the sample; about 90% occur only once, and roughly 1.6% lies in the top ten. Sample: PBMCs, taken around atezolizumab (anti-PD-L1) treatment. The gene calls are TRBV10-1 and TRBJ2-7; possibly TRBD2 for D (5 bases). The TCR was taken from a man aged 55 to 70 with urothelial cancer. This CDR3 reads CASSSGVGEQYF. For the CDR3, the DNA is TGCGCCAGCAGTTCCGGGGTAGGAGAGCAGTACTTC.